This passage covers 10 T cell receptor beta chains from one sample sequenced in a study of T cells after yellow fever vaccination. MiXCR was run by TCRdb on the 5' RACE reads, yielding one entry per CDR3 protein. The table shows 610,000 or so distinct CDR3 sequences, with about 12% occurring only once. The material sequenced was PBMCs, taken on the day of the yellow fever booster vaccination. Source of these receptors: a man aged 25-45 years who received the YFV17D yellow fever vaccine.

The CDR3 region is CASSQDRQGNTEAFF. CDR3 in DNA: TGTGCCAGCAGCCAAGATCGACAGGGGAACACTGAAGCTTTCTTT. V and J are TRBV3-1 and TRBJ1-1, with TRBD1 identical over 7 bases. CDR1 LGHDT and CDR2 YNNKEL come from the germline V gene (reference sequence). Trimming at V came to 0 bases and at J to 1 base, leaving 2 bases not matched to a gene. This CDR3 spans 15 amino acids.

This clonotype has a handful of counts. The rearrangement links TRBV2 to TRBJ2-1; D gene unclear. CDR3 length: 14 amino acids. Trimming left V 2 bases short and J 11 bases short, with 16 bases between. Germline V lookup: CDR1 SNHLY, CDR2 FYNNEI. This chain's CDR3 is CASSENRSGLKQFF. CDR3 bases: TGTGCCAGCAGTGAAAATCGAAGTGGGCTGAAGCAGTTCTTC. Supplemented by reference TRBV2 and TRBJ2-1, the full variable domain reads EPEVTQTPSHQVTQMGQEVILRCVPISNHLYFYWYRQILGQKVEFLVSFYNNEISEKSEIFDDQFSVERPDGSNFTLKIRSTKLEDSAMYFCASSENRSGLKQFFGPGTRLTVL.

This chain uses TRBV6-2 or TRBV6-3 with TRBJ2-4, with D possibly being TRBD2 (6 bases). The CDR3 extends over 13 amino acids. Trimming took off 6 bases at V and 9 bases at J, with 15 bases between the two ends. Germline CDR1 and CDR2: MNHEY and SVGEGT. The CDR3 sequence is CASSIPGLSIQYF. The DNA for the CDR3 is TGTGCCAGCAGCATCCCCGGACTAAGCATTCAGTACTTC.

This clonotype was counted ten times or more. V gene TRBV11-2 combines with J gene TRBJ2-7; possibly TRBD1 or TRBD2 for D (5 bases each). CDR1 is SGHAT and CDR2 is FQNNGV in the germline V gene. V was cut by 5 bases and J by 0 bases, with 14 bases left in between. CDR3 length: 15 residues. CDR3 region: CASSRRTGGSYEQYF. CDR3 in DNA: TGTGCCAGCAGCCGTCGGACTGGGGGCTCCTACGAGCAGTACTTC.

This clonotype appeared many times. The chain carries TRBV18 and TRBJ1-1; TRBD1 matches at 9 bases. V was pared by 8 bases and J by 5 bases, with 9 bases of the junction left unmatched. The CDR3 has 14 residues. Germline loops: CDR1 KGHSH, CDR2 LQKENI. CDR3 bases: TGTGCCAGCGAAACGGACAGGGGTGGAACTGAAGCTTTCTTT. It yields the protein CASETDRGGTEAFF.

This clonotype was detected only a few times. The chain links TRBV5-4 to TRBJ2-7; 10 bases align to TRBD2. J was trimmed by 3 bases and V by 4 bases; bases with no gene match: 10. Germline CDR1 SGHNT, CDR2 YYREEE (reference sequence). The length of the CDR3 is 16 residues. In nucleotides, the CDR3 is TGTGCCAGCAGCAAACCCGGGACTAGCGACAGCTACGAGCAGTACTTC. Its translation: CASSKPGTSDSYEQYF.

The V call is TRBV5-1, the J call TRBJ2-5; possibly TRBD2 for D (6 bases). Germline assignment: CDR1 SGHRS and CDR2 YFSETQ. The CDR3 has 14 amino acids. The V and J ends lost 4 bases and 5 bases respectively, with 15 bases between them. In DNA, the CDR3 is TGCGCCAGCAGCACCGGGACTGGCCGGGAGACCCAGTACTTC. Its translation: CASSTGTGRETQYF.

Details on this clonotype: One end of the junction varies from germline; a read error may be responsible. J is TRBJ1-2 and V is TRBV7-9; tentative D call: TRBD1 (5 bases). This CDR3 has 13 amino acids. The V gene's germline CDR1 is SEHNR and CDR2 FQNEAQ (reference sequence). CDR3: CASSLVLQGPLPF. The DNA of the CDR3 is TGTGCCAGCAGCTTAGTCCTTCAGGGTCCTTTGCCCTTC.

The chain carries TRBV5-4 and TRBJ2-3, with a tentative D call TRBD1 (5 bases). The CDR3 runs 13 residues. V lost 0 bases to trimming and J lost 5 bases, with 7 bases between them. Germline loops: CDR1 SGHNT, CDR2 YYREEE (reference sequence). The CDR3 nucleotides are TGTGCCAGCAGCTTGGAGGGGAAAGATACGCAGTATTTT. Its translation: CASSLEGKDTQYF.

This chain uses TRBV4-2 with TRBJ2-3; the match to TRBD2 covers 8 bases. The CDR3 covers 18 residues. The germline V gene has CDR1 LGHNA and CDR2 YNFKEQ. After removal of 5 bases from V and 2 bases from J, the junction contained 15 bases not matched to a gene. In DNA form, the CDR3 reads TGTGCCAGCAGCGACGGAGTAGCGGGACCTACCTCCACAGATACGCAGTATTTT. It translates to CASSDGVAGPTSTDTQYF.